Listed below are T cell receptor beta chains from one sample, sequenced in a study of T cells after posttransplantation cyclophosphamide. Data came from immunoSEQ multiplex PCR; TCRdb stores just in-frame clones and leaves some out. Sampling found tens of thousands of clones, none seen once. This specimen consisted of PBMCs, obtained after allogeneic stem cell transplant with posttransplant cyclophosphamide. These receptors came from a male patient under 35 who received an allogeneic stem cell transplant from a related donor, was CMV-positive, and had no GVHD. A share of the T cells may be of graft donor origin. CDR3s leave out the opening cysteine and the closing phenylalanine or tryptophan.

>TRBV9|TRBJ2-7
ASSAGLAGPYEQY
>TRBV5-1|TRBJ1-4
ASSPGTINEKLF
>TRBV4-1|TRBJ2-5
ASSQGRVGTSGGAGETQY
>TRBV27|TRBJ2-7
ASRRGTGGAYEQY
>TRBV18|TRBJ1-5
ASSPRGQYNQPQH
>TRBV7-9|TRBJ1-3
ATTGTTSGNTIY
>TRBV4-3|TRBJ1-1
ASSHLDRGRTEAF
>TRBV19|TRBJ2-7
ASSMPRGGSYEQY
>TRBV7-3|TRBJ2-5
ASSSGETQY
>TRBV5-1|TRBJ2-2
ASSLRLAGVGTGELF
>TRBV5-3|TRBJ2-7
ARSHGGGSLEQY
>TRBV5-4|TRBJ2-7
ASSPGRGYEQY
>TRBV5-8|TRBJ1-1
ASSKEVVLNTEAF
>TRBV4-1|TRBJ2-7
ASSNLFGDRGSYEQY
>TRBV27|TRBJ2-7
ASTLMSGGAYEQY
>TRBV11-3|TRBJ2-7
ASSLGSGEQY
>TRBV28|TRBJ2-1
ASSPPGTRGDNEQF
>TRBV19|TRBJ2-7
ASSSWVAGVNEQY
>TRBV12-5|TRBJ2-1
ASGITGESSYNEQF
>TRBV27|TRBJ1-2
ASSISTGANYGYT
>TRBV27|TRBJ1-1
ASSYQTGGVNTEAF
>TRBV7-9|TRBJ2-7
ASSLGGGTAEQY
>TRBV7-9|TRBJ2-7
ASSFRDRGYEQY
>TRBV11-2|TRBJ2-7
ASSLELAGPYEQY
>TRBV11-2|TRBJ2-3
ASSLARGATDTQY
>TRBV27|TRBJ2-7
ASSAQSMPGNKVYEQY
>TRBV15|TRBJ1-5
ATSRRTALHSNQPQH
>TRBV15|TRBJ2-1
ATSRDRGGRDEQF
>TRBV28|TRBJ1-5
ASSLWGAYQPQH
>TRBV29-1|TRBJ1-1
SVEKWEGQAF
>TRBV5-6|TRBJ1-1
ASSITGVNTEAF
>TRBV30|TRBJ2-1
AWSRGSYNEQF
>TRBV2|TRBJ2-7
ASSELGGQGSVYEQY
>TRBV19|TRBJ1-5
ASSAGQAVNQPQH
>TRBV19|TRBJ2-7
ASSIALAGPPGQY
>TRBV7-3|TRBJ2-5
ASSLTAGMGETQY
>TRBV27|-
ASSLSGRGSEQY
>TRBV19|TRBJ2-1
ASSLLAGVGGDEQF
>TRBV10-3|TRBJ1-5
AISAIGDSNQPQH
>TRBV5-1|TRBJ2-7
ASSPLVLAGGRSYEQY
>TRBV5-6|TRBJ1-4
ASSPSPGQGNEKLF
>TRBV25-1|TRBJ2-2
ASSNSPNTGELF